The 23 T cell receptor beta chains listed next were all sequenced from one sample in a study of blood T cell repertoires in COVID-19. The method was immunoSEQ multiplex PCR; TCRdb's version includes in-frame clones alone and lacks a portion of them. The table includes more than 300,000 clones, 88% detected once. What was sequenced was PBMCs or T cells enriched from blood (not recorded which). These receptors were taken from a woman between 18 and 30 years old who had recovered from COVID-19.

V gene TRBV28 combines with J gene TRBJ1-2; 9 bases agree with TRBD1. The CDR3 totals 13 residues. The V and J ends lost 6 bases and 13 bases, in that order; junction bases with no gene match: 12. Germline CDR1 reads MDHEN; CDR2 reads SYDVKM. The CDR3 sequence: CASSLDRGSTPTF. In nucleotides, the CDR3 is TGTGCCAGCAGCCTCGACAGGGGGTCCACCCCCACCTTC.

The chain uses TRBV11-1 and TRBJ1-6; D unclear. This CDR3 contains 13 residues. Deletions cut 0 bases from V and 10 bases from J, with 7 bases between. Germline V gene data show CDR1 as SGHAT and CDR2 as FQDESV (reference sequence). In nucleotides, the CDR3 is TGTGCCAGCAGCTTAGCCCAGGAATCACCCCTCCACTTT. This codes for CASSLAQESPLHF.

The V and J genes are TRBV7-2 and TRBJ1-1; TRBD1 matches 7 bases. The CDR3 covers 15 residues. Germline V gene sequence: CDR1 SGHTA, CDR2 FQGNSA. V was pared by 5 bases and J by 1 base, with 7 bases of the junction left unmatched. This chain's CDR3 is CASSLWDSPNTEAFF. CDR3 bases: TGTGCCAGCAGCCTTTGGGACAGCCCGAACACTGAAGCTTTCTTT.

The DNA of the CDR3 is TGTGCCAGCAGCTCCACCGGGACAGGGAACTATGGCTACACCTTC. Its translation: CASSSTGTGNYGYTF. The V call is TRBV7-9, the J call TRBJ1-2; 9 bases are shared with TRBD1. Trimming at V came to 4 bases and at J to 2 bases, leaving 5 bases not matched to a gene. This CDR3 has 15 residues. From germline, CDR1 is SEHNR and CDR2 FQNEAQ (reference sequence).

CDR3 coding DNA: TGTGCCACAGAGCGGGGGACCAGAGACGCCGAAGCTTTCTTT. Translating gives CATERGTRDAEAFF. The genes are TRBV19 and TRBJ1-1; weak D call: TRBD1 (5 bases). The V and J ends lost 10 bases and 8 bases respectively, with 23 bases between them. The CDR3 extends over 14 amino acids. Germline values: CDR1 LNHDA, CDR2 SQIVND (reference sequence).

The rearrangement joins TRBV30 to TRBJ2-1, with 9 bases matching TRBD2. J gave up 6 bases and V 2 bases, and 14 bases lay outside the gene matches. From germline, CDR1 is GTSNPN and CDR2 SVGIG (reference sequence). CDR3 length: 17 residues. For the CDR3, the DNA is TGTGCCTGGAGTAGGGGCCCCGGCGGGGGGGCTCCCAATGAGCAGTTCTTC. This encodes CAWSRGPGGGAPNEQFF.

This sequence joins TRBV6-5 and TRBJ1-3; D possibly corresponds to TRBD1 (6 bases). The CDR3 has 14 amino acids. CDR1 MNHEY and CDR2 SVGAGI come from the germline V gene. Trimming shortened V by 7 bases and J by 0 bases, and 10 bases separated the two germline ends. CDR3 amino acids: CASTGGHSGNTIYF. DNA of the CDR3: TGTGCCAGCACCGGGGGGCACTCTGGAAACACCATATATTTT.

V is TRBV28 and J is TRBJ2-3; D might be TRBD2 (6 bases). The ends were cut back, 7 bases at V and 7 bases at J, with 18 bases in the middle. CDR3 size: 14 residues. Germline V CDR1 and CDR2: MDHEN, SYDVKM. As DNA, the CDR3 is TGTGCCAGCAAACGCGGGGAGACGCCATATACGCAGTATTTT. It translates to CASKRGETPYTQYF. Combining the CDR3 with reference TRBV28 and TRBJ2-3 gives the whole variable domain DVKVTQSSRYLVKRTGEKVFLECVQDMDHENMFWYRQDPGLGLRLIYFSYDVKMKEKGDIPEGYSVSREKKERFSLILESASTNQTSMYLCASKRGETPYTQYFGPGTRLTVL.

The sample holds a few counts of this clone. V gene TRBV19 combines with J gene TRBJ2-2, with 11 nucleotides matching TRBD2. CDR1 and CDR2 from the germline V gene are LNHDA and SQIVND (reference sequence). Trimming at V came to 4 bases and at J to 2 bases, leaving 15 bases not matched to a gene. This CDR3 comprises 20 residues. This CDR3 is CASSSIVRATSGGNTGELFF. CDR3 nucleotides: TGTGCCAGTAGTAGTATAGTGCGGGCCACTAGCGGGGGTAACACCGGGGAGCTGTTTTTT.

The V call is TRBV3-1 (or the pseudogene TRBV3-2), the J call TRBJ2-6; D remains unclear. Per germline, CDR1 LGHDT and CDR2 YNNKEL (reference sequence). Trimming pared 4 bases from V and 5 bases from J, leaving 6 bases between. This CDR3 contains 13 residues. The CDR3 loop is CASSPRRANVLTF. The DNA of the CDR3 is TGTGCCAGCAGCCCCAGGCGGGCCAACGTCCTGACTTTC.

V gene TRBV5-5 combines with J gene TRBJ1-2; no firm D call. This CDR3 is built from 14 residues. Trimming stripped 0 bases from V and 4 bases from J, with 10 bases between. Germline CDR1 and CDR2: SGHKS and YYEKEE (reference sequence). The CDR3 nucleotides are TGTGCCAGCAGCTTGGCCCGGGGTCTCTATGGCTACACCTTC. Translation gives CASSLARGLYGYTF.

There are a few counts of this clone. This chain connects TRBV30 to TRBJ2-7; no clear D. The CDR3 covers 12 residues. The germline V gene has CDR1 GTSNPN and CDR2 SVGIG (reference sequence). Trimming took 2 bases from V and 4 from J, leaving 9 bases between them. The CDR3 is CAWSKLAYEQYF. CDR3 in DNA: TGTGCCTGGAGTAAATTGGCTTACGAGCAGTACTTC.

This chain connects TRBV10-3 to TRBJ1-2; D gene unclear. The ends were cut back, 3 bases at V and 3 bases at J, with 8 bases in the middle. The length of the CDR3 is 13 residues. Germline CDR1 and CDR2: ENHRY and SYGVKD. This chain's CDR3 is CAISEFPDYGYTF. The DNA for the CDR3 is TGTGCCATCAGTGAATTTCCAGACTATGGCTACACCTTC.

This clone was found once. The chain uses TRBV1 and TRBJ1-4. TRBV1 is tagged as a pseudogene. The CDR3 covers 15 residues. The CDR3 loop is CTSSQDGVTNEKLFF. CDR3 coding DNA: TGCACCAGCAGCCAAGATGGAGTGACTAATGAAAAACTGTTTTTT.

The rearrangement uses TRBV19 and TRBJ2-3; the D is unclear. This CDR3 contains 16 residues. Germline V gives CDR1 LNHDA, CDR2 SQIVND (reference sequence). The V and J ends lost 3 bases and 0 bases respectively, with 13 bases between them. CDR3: CASSIFSQTSTDTQYF. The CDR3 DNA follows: TGTGCCAGTAGTATTTTCTCCCAGACTAGCACAGATACGCAGTATTTT.

CDR3 coding DNA: TGTGCCAGCAGCTTGTCAGGCACCGGCGGCTACACCTTC. It specifies CASSLSGTGGYTF. The rearrangement joins TRBV7-2 to TRBJ1-2; no firm D call. V was shortened by 3 bases and J by 8 bases, with 13 bases between the two germline ends. The germline V gene encodes CDR1 SGHTA and CDR2 FQGNSA. The length of the CDR3 is 13 residues.

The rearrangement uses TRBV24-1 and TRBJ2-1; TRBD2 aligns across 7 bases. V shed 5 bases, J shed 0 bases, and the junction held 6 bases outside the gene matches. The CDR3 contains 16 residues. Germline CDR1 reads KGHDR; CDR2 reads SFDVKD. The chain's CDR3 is CATSGAGSSSYNEQFF. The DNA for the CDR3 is TGTGCCACCAGTGGAGCGGGGAGTAGCTCCTACAATGAGCAGTTCTTC.

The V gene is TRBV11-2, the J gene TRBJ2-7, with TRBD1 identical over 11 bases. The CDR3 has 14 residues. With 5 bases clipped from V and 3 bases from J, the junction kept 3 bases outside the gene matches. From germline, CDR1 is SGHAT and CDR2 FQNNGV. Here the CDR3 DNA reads TGTGCCAGCAGCCGGACAGGGGGCTACTACGAGCAGTACTTC. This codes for CASSRTGGYYEQYF.

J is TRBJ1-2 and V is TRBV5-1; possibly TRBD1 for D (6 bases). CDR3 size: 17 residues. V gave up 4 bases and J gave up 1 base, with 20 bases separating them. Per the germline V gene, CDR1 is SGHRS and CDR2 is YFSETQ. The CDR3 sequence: CASSPNPGHNFNYGYTF. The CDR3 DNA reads TGCGCCAGCAGCCCTAACCCGGGACACAATTTTAACTATGGCTACACCTTC. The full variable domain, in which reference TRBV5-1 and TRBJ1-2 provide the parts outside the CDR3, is KAGVTQTPRYLIKTRGQQVTLSCSPISGHRSVSWYQQTPGQGLQFLFEYFSETQRNKGNFPGRFSGRQFSNSRSEMNVSTLELGDSALYLCASSPNPGHNFNYGYTFGSGTRLTVV.

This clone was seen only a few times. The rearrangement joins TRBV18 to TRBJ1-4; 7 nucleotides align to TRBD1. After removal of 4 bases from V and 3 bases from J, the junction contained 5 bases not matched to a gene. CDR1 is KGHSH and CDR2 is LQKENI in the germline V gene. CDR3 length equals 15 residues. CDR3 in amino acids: CASSRPGGANEKLFF. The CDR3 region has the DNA TGTGCCAGCTCACGGCCAGGGGGAGCTAATGAAAAACTGTTTTTT.

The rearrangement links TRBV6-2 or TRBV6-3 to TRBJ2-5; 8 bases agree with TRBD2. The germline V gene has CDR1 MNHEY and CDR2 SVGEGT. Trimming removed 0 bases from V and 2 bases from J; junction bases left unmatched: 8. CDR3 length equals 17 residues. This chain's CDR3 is CASSYSKDSGGQETQYF. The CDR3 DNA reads TGTGCCAGCAGTTACTCGAAGGACTCGGGGGGGCAAGAGACCCAGTACTTC.

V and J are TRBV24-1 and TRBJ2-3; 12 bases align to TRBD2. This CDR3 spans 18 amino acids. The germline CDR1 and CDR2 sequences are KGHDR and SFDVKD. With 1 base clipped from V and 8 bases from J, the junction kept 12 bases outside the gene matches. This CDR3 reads CATSDFWGLAGGQGTQYF. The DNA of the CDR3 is TGTGCCACCAGTGATTTTTGGGGGCTAGCGGGGGGGCAGGGTACGCAGTATTTT.

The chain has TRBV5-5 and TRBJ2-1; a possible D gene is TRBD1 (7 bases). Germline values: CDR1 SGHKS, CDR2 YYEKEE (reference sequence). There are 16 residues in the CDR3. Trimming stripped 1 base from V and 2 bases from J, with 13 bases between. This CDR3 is CASSLRQGGAYNEQFF. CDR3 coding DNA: TGTGCCAGCAGCTTGAGGCAGGGGGGCGCCTACAATGAGCAGTTCTTC.